One and the same sample provided the 25 T cell receptor beta chains below, sequenced in a study of T cell repertoires in cytomegalovirus infection. TCRdb passed the reads through MiXCR, listing each CDR3 protein once. The sample holds around 750,000 distinct CDR3 sequences; about 31% are singletons and the top ten take over 10%. No antigen is known for these receptors. The material sequenced was cultured CD8+ T cells from PBMCs, taken from culture after CMV antigen stimulation. The receptors derive from a human donor in good health (CMV status not recorded). Some clones in this sample may be carry-over from other donors' samples.

The rearrangement joins TRBV10-3 to TRBJ2-7; 7 bases are shared with TRBD2. Germline CDR1 ENHRY, CDR2 SYGVKD. J was trimmed by 3 bases and V by 0 bases; bases with no gene match: 2. The CDR3 sequence is 14 residues long. CDR3 residues: CAISESSGGYEQYV. CDR3 nucleotides: TGTGCCATCAGTGAGTCCTCGGGGGGCTACGAGCAGTACGTC.

V and J are TRBV6-1 and TRBJ2-3, with D perhaps TRBD2 (6 bases). The CDR3 is made up of 15 amino acids. CDR1 and CDR2 from the germline V gene are MNHNS and SASEGT. Trimming took off 3 bases at V and 6 bases at J, with 16 bases between the two ends. CDR3 loop: CASSEGTAGFDTQYF. In nucleotides, the CDR3 is TGTGCCAGCAGTGAGGGAACAGCGGGTTTTGATACGCAGTATTTT.

This clonotype was observed a few times. J is TRBJ2-1 and V is TRBV2; 7 bases line up with TRBD2. The V gene's germline CDR1 is SNHLY and CDR2 FYNNEI. The CDR3 is 15 residues long. V lost 5 bases and J lost 0; bases outside the gene matches: 4. As DNA, the CDR3 is TGTGCCAGCAGTAAACTAGCGAGCTCCTACAATGAGCAGTTCTTC. Protein: CASSKLASSYNEQFF. Full variable domain (remainder filled in from reference TRBV2 and TRBJ2-1): EPEVTQTPSHQVTQMGQEVILRCVPISNHLYFYWYRQILGQKVEFLVSFYNNEISEKSEIFDDQFSVERPDGSNFTLKIRSTKLEDSAMYFCASSKLASSYNEQFFGPGTRLTVL.

CDR3 loop: CASSSGRGRYEQYV. The CDR3 DNA sequence: TGTGCCAGCAGTTCGGGGAGGGGGCGGTACGAGCAGTACGTC. This rearrangement joins TRBV28 to TRBJ2-7; D may be TRBD1 or TRBD2 (7 bases each). V was clipped by 4 bases and J by 4 bases, with 14 bases between them. The CDR3 runs to 14 residues. CDR1 MDHEN and CDR2 SYDVKM come from the germline V gene.

The CDR3 spells CASSSEPERLDNEQFF. CDR3 coding DNA: TGTGCCAGCAGCTCTGAACCCGAACGACTAGACAATGAGCAGTTCTTC. The chain has TRBV11-2 and TRBJ2-1, with D maybe TRBD2 (6 bases). The CDR3 has 16 amino acids. V was cut by 4 bases and J by 5 bases, with 18 bases left in between. CDR1 and CDR2 from the germline V gene are SGHAT and FQNNGV. Supplemented by reference TRBV11-2 and TRBJ2-1, the full variable domain reads EAGVAQSPRYKIIEKRQSVAFWCNPISGHATLYWYQQILGQGPKLLIQFQNNGVVDDSQLPKDRFSAERLKGVDSTLKIQPAKLEDSAVYLCASSSEPERLDNEQFFGPGTRLTVL.

The chain joins TRBV25-1 to TRBJ2-1, with D perhaps TRBD1 (6 bases). V was cut by 6 bases and J by 0 bases, with 15 bases left in between. This CDR3 region has 16 residues. From germline, CDR1 is MGHDK and CDR2 SYGVNS. The CDR3 here is CASRGTQGNSYNEQFF. The CDR3 DNA reads TGTGCCAGCAGGGGGACGCAGGGGAACTCCTACAATGAGCAGTTCTTC.

The rearrangement joins TRBV7-3 to TRBJ2-1; maybe TRBD2 (6 bases). With 1 base removed from V and 0 bases from J, the gap between germline ends came to 10 bases. Germline V gene sequence: CDR1 SGHTA, CDR2 FQGTGA. This CDR3 has 16 amino acids. As DNA, the CDR3 is TGTGCCAGCAGCTTAAATGGGGGGATCTCCTACAATGAGCAGTTCTTC. Protein product: CASSLNGGISYNEQFF. The complete variable domain, with remaining parts taken from reference TRBV7-3 and TRBJ2-1, reads GAGVSQTPSNKVTEKGKYVELRCDPISGHTALYWYRQSLGQGPEFLIYFQGTGAADDSGLPNDRFFAVRPEGSVSTLKIQRTERGDSAVYLCASSLNGGISYNEQFFGPGTRLTVL.

CDR3 amino acids: CANRGTGGIGTNTEAFF. The CDR3 coding sequence is TGTGCCAACAGAGGGACAGGGGGTATCGGGACGAACACTGAAGCTTTCTTT. V is TRBV6-1 and J is TRBJ1-1, with 11 bases fitting TRBD1. V was pared by 10 bases and J by 1 base, with 14 bases of the junction left unmatched. This CDR3 has 17 amino acids. The germline CDR1 and CDR2 sequences are MNHNS and SASEGT.

The chain employs TRBV7-9 and TRBJ1-2, with 8 bases identical to TRBD1. Germline values: CDR1 SEHNR, CDR2 FQNEAQ (reference sequence). The trim removed 8 bases at V and 3 bases at J, leaving 11 bases unmatched. The CDR3 runs to 15 residues. The CDR3, as DNA: TGTGCCAGCCTTGACGCGGGGACAGGAGACTATGGCTACACCTTC. Translating it yields CASLDAGTGDYGYTF.

V gene TRBV28 combines with J gene TRBJ2-3; 9 nucleotides agree with TRBD1. CDR3 size: 15 residues. The V gene's germline CDR1 is MDHEN and CDR2 SYDVKM. Unmatched junction bases numbered 6, after V lost 7 bases and J lost 1 base. The DNA for the CDR3 is TGTGCCAGCACCCCCAGGACAGGGGGCACAGATACGCAGTATTTT. As protein: CASTPRTGGTDTQYF.

This clonotype occurred a few times. A clone one base away is much larger, so this may be a read error. The chain uses TRBV7-2 and TRBJ2-2; 7 bases are shared with TRBD1. Germline V lookup: CDR1 SGHTA, CDR2 FQGNSA. The CDR3 covers 16 residues. CDR3 sequence: CVSSKGGTENTGELFF. The CDR3 nucleotides are TGTGTCAGCAGCAAAGGTGGGACAGAGAACACCGGGGAGCTGTTTTTT. Full variable domain (missing parts from reference TRBV7-2 and TRBJ2-2): GAGVSQSPSNKVTEKGKDVELRCDPISGHTALYWYRQSLGQGLEFLIYFQGNSAPDKSGLPSDRFSAERTGGSVSTLTIQRTQQEDSAVYLCVSSKGGTENTGELFFGEGSRLTVL.

This clonotype showed up just a few times. The V call is TRBV5-1, the J call TRBJ1-1; no definite D call. The CDR3 totals 14 residues. V lost 2 bases, J lost 1 base, and 9 bases lay in between. The V gene's germline CDR1 is SGHRS and CDR2 YFSETQ. CDR3 residues: CASSFVAGNTEAFF. The CDR3 DNA reads as TGCGCCAGCAGCTTTGTGGCAGGGAACACTGAAGCTTTCTTT.

The V call is TRBV15, the J call TRBJ1-2; D unresolved. Germline V lookup: CDR1 LNHNV, CDR2 YYDKDF (reference sequence). This CDR3 comprises 15 residues. The V end was cut by 1 base, the J end by 5 bases, with 14 bases between. This chain's CDR3 is CATSRVGFSLYGYTF. The CDR3 nucleotides read TGTGCCACCAGCAGAGTGGGTTTCAGTCTTTATGGCTACACCTTC. The variable domain in full, completed from reference TRBV15 and TRBJ1-2, reads DAMVIQNPRYQVTQFGKPVTLSCSQTLNHNVMYWYQQKSSQAPKLLFHYYDKDFNNEADTPDNFQSRRPNTSFCFLDIRSPGLGDTAMYLCATSRVGFSLYGYTFGSGTRLTVV.

The chain links TRBV11-2 to TRBJ2-3, with 7 positions matching TRBD2. Germline-derived CDR1 and CDR2 are SGHAT and FQNNGV. The CDR3 is 17 residues long. Trimming took 1 base from V and 0 from J; bases not matched to a gene: 7. The CDR3 DNA is TGTGCCAGCAGCTTAGTGTGGGCGGGGGTTAGCACAGATACGCAGTATTTT. This gives the protein CASSLVWAGVSTDTQYF.

This rearrangement joins TRBV6-1 to TRBJ2-3, with a possible D match to TRBD2 (6 bases). This CDR3 has 15 amino acids. The V end was cut by 1 base, the J end by 3 bases, with 11 bases between. Germline V gene data show CDR1 as MNHNS and CDR2 as SASEGT. Here the CDR3 DNA reads TGTGCCAGCAGTGAAGTGGTAGCGGAGACAGATACGCAGTATTTT. Residues: CASSEVVAETDTQYF.

The chain uses TRBV10-3 and TRBJ2-6, with D perhaps TRBD1 or TRBD2 (6 bases each). Trimming took off 4 bases at V and 2 bases at J, with 12 bases between the two ends. CDR1 is ENHRY and CDR2 is SYGVKD in the germline V gene. CDR3 length equals 16 residues. Here the CDR3 reads CAISGGGKAGANVLTF. CDR3 DNA sequence: TGTGCCATCAGTGGAGGGGGGAAGGCTGGGGCCAACGTCCTGACTTTC.

This clonotype was seen more than once but under ten times. CDR3: CATSETGISSTGELFF. CDR3 in DNA: TGTGCCACCAGTGAGACAGGGATTTCCAGCACCGGGGAGCTGTTTTTT. The chain recombines TRBV24-1 with TRBJ2-2; 7 nucleotides match TRBD1. The CDR3 is 16 residues long. Unmatched junction bases numbered 8, after V lost 4 bases and J lost 4 bases. From germline, CDR1 is KGHDR and CDR2 SFDVKD.

The chain couples TRBV7-3 to TRBJ2-1; D is perhaps TRBD1 (5 bases). The CDR3 loop spans 13 amino acids. Germline CDR1 is SGHTA and CDR2 is FQGTGA. V lost 6 bases to trimming and J lost 5 bases, with 11 bases between them. The CDR3 loop reads CASRQDGDNEQFF. The DNA of the CDR3 is TGTGCCAGCAGACAGGACGGAGACAATGAGCAGTTCTTC.

The J gene is TRBJ1-2, the V gene TRBV29-1; tentative D call: TRBD1 (5 bases). The V and J ends lost 7 bases and 8 bases respectively, with 17 bases between them. The CDR3 spans 12 residues. CDR1 is SQVTM, CDR2 ANQGSEA, per germline. The CDR3 region is CSAPDTRGGYTF. The CDR3 region has the DNA TGCAGCGCCCCGGACACTCGTGGAGGCTACACCTTC.

A few counts support this clonotype. This chain links TRBV27 with TRBJ2-2, with D tentatively TRBD1 or TRBD2 (6 bases each). CDR1 and CDR2 (germline): MNHEY, SMNVEV (reference sequence). CDR3 length: 15 amino acids. The germline V and J ends were trimmed by 4 bases and 8 bases, with 17 bases remaining between them. CDR3 bases: TGTGCCAGCAGTTCCCGAAGGGGGGCCCAGGGGGAGCTGTTTTTT. It yields the protein CASSSRRGAQGELFF.

The chain employs TRBV19 and TRBJ1-1, with a possible D match to TRBD1 (5 bases). The CDR3 runs to 17 residues. Germline V gene data show CDR1 as LNHDA and CDR2 as SQIVND (reference sequence). V was trimmed by 0 bases and J by 4 bases, leaving 18 bases between them. The CDR3 DNA reads as TGTGCCAGTAGTATAGAGGGGAATAGTCCAGGGAGCACTGAAGCTTTCTTT. Protein sequence: CASSIEGNSPGSTEAFF. Full variable domain (rest looked up from reference TRBV19 and TRBJ1-1): DGGITQSPKYLFRKEGQNVTLSCEQNLNHDAMYWYRQDPGQGLRLIYYSQIVNDFQKGDIAEGYSVSREKKESFPLTVTSAQKNPTAFYLCASSIEGNSPGSTEAFFGQGTRLTVV.

V and J are TRBV7-6 and TRBJ2-3, with 7 bases aligning to TRBD2. The CDR3 is 17 residues long. V was clipped by 4 bases and J by 5 bases; unmatched bases: 15. CDR1 SGHVS and CDR2 FNYEAQ come from the germline V gene. This chain's CDR3 is CASSSRGGYETRDTQYF. CDR3 bases: TGTGCCAGCAGCTCCCGGGGAGGGTACGAGACCAGAGATACGCAGTATTTT.

The chain employs TRBV20-1 and TRBJ2-1; 9 nucleotides line up with TRBD1. Losses at the gene ends were 6 bases for V and 3 bases for J; bases not matched to a gene: 12. There are 16 residues in the CDR3. From germline, CDR1 is DFQATT and CDR2 SNEGSKA (reference sequence). The DNA of the CDR3 is TGCAGTGCCAGTGAGACCGGGACAGGGTACTACAATGAGCAGTTCTTC. Its translation: CSASETGTGYYNEQFF.

This chain connects TRBV6-6 to TRBJ2-4, with D unclear. Germline V gene lookup returns CDR1 MNHNY and CDR2 SVGAGI (reference sequence). The V gene lost 6 bases and the J gene lost 8 bases, with 14 bases spanning the gap. This CDR3 contains 13 residues. DNA for the CDR3: TGTGCCAGCAGGCCCATTGGCATAGACATTCAGTACTTC. This codes for CASRPIGIDIQYF.

This clonotype was recorded a few times. This chain joins TRBV24-1 and TRBJ1-5, with D hard to call. The CDR3 spans 15 residues. Trimming stripped 8 bases from V and 2 bases from J, with 15 bases between. Germline V gives CDR1 KGHDR, CDR2 SFDVKD. CDR3 region: CATTRRPPRNQPQHF. CDR3 sequence (DNA): TGTGCCACCACGCGACGACCGCCGCGCAATCAGCCCCAGCATTTT.